What follows describes a single TCR beta chain. Researchers divided each subset's genomic DNA evenly across several immunoSEQ plates. TCRdb keeps only in-frame clones here, not all; method: immunoSEQ multiplex PCR. There are 500,000 to 700,000 clones in the sample; approximately 96% occur only once, and 0.11% lies in the top ten. This sample was taken from a study of shared clonotypes between healthy human individuals. Naive CD8 populations comprised CD45RO-negative cells positively selected for CCR7, excluding terminally differentiated effector memory CD45RA+ cells. CDR3 length equals 13 residues. The V end was cut by 7 bases, the J end by 2 bases, with 12 bases between. The germline gives CDR1 SNHLY, CDR2 FYNNEI.

The receptor was derived from a woman aged 25 to 45 in good health. Sample: naive CD8+ T cells sorted from blood. This chain connects TRBV2 to TRBJ2-7; TRBD2 might be the D (6 bases). In nucleotides, the CDR3 is TGTGCCAGCATCGTCGGGAGCACCTACGAGCAGTACTTC. Residues: CASIVGSTYEQYF.